Listed below are T cell receptor beta chains from one sample, sequenced in a study of blood T cell repertoires in COVID-19. Some clones are missing from TCRdb's copy, which holds only in-frame ones; the method was immunoSEQ multiplex PCR. The data contain about 150,000 clones, approximately 85% of them singletons. Sequenced input: peripheral blood. These receptors were obtained from a man in his sixties with COVID-19, enrolled during active disease. CDR3s include the opening cysteine and the closing phenylalanine or tryptophan. A D gene is named only where the DNA matches it firmly. Only some rows state a clone size, as once, few, many or a class for expanded clones.

>.|TRBD1|TRBV7-9|TRBJ1-1
CASSRKPVPGQITEAFF
TGTGCCAGCAGCCGTAAACCCGTCCCGGGACAGATAACTGAAGCTTTCTTT
>.|TRBD1|TRBV7-9|TRBJ1-2
CASSLAQGDYGYTF
TGTGCCAGCAGCTTAGCGCAGGGGGACTATGGCTACACCTTC
>many|TRBD1|TRBV28|TRBJ1-5
CASSPGTGDQPQHF
TGTGCCAGCAGCCCCGGGACAGGCGATCAGCCCCAGCATTTT
>.|TRBD1|TRBV5-8|TRBJ1-3
CASSFTGQGGGNTIYF
TGTGCCAGCAGCTTCACGGGACAGGGAGGTGGAAACACCATATATTTT
>.|.|TRBV19|TRBJ1-2
CASRGDGQGYYGYTF
TGTGCCAGTAGGGGGGACGGGCAGGGGTACTATGGCTACACCTTC
>.|TRBD1|TRBV16|TRBJ1-4
CASSLQGTNEKLFF
TGTGCCAGCAGCCTACAGGGGACTAATGAAAAACTGTTTTTT
>.|.|TRBV11-2|TRBJ1-4
CASSYRQVPNEKLFF
TGTGCCAGCAGCTACCGACAGGTTCCGAATGAAAAACTGTTTTTT
>few|TRBD2|TRBV2|TRBJ2-7
CASSRLAVYEQYF
TGTGCCAGCAGCCGACTAGCCGTCTACGAGCAGTACTTC
>.|TRBD2|TRBV10-3|TRBJ2-1
CANRLAGTKQGEQFF
TGTGCCAACCGACTAGCGGGAACTAAACAGGGTGAGCAGTTCTTC
>.|TRBD2|TRBV7-2|TRBJ2-3
CASSSSFSGRTDTQYF
TGTGCCAGCAGCTCCTCGTTTAGCGGGAGGACAGATACGCAGTATTTT
>few|.|TRBV23-1|TRBJ2-7
CASTLHEFSYEQYF
TGCGCCAGCACCTTACACGAATTCTCCTACGAGCAGTACTTC
>many|TRBD1|TRBV5-4|TRBJ1-2
CASSWTNGAGTGGNGYTF
TGTGCCAGCAGCTGGACGAACGGAGCTGGGACAGGGGGCAATGGCTACACCTTC
>.|.|TRBV4-1|TRBJ1-2
CASSQPPGNTGYTF
TGCGCCAGCAGCCAACCTCCAGGGAATACTGGCTACACCTTC
>.|TRBD1|TRBV6-5|TRBJ1-2
CASTGQLSAYGYTF
TGTGCCAGCACGGGACAGCTCTCCGCCTATGGCTACACCTTC
>.|.|TRBV5-1|TRBJ1-3
CASSDRDTGSGNTIYF
TGCGCCAGCAGCGATCGGGACACCGGCTCTGGAAACACCATATATTTT
>.|.|TRBV18|TRBJ1-5
CASSRGAGLSQPQHF
TGTGCCAGCTCCAGGGGAGCGGGGTTATCCCAGCCCCAGCATTTT
>.|.|TRBV30|TRBJ1-1
CASQRGTVNTEAFF
TGTGCCTCTCAAAGGGGCACAGTGAACACTGAAGCTTTCTTT
>.|.|TRBV6-6|TRBJ2-4
CASSDAGGAKNIQYF
TGTGCCAGCAGTGACGCAGGGGGGGCCAAAAACATTCAGTACTTC
>.|.|TRBV27|TRBJ1-2
CASSSTSTGNYGYTF
TGTGCCAGCAGTTCCACCTCGACAGGAAACTATGGCTACACCTTC
>.|.|TRBV24-1|TRBJ1-1
CATSGSGTNTEAFF
TGTGCCACCAGTGGCAGTGGTACGAACACTGAAGCTTTCTTT
>few|TRBD1|TRBV14|TRBJ1-2
CASSRGTGALANYGYTF
TGTGCCAGCAGCCGGGGGACAGGGGCCCTAGCTAACTATGGCTACACCTTC
>.|TRBD1|TRBV11-3|TRBJ2-7
CASSARDSLSYEQYF
TGTGCCAGCAGCGCCAGGGACAGCCTCTCCTACGAGCAGTACTTC
>.|TRBD2|TRBV14|TRBJ2-3
CASSWTSATSTDTQYF
TGTGCCAGCAGCTGGACTAGCGCCACTAGCACAGATACGCAGTATTTT
>.|TRBD2|TRBV7-9|TRBJ2-7
CASSLGASGRQYF
TGTGCCAGCAGCTTAGGGGCTAGCGGACGGCAGTACTTC
>.|TRBD2|TRBV11-2|TRBJ2-7
CASSPLVSGGIYEQYF
TGTGCCAGCAGCCCGCTTGTCAGCGGGGGGATCTACGAGCAGTACTTC
>.|.|TRBV7-3|TRBJ1-1
CASSPLEVSVGTEAFF
TGTGCCAGCAGCCCCCTCGAGGTTTCGGTGGGCACTGAAGCTTTCTTT
>.|.|TRBV18|TRBJ2-5
CASSPRQQETQYF
TGTGCCAGCTCACCCCGACAGCAAGAGACCCAGTACTTC
>.|.|TRBV6-5|TRBJ1-1
CASNSGNPSTEAFF
TGTGCCAGCAATTCCGGGAATCCGTCCACTGAAGCTTTCTTT
>few|TRBD1|TRBV30|TRBJ1-2
CAWSRDRPYGYTF
TGTGCCTGGAGTCGGGACAGGCCTTATGGCTACACCTTC
>.|TRBD1|TRBV6-2/TRBV6-3|TRBJ1-1
CASSYQGQVNTEAFF
TGTGCCAGCAGTTACCAGGGACAGGTGAACACTGAAGCTTTCTTT
>.|.|TRBV6-5|TRBJ1-3
CASSYEDSSSGNTIYF
TGTGCCAGCAGTTACGAGGACAGTAGCTCTGGAAACACCATATATTTT
>few|.|TRBV21-1|TRBJ1-6
CASSNPGQVGNSPLHF
TGTGCCAGCAGCAATCCAGGACAGGTGGGAAATTCACCCCTCCACTTT
>.|TRBD1|TRBV7-2|TRBJ1-2
CASSTGGNYGYTF
TGTGCCAGCTCCACAGGGGGTAACTATGGCTACACCTTC
>.|.|TRBV20-1|TRBJ2-3
CSARDLYTQYF
TGCAGTGCTAGAGATCTATATACGCAGTATTTT
>.|TRBD1|TRBV3-1/TRBV3-2|TRBJ2-5
CASSPLMTGIETQYF
TGTGCCAGCAGCCCCCTTATGACAGGGATAGAGACCCAGTACTTC
>.|TRBD1|TRBV29-1|TRBJ2-1
CSVLGTDSYNEQFF
TGCAGCGTTCTCGGGACAGACTCCTACAATGAGCAGTTCTTC
>.|.|TRBV12-5|TRBJ1-6
CASGLVSGDSPLHF
TGTGCTAGTGGTTTGGTATCCGGGGATTCACCCCTCCACTTT
>.|TRBD1|TRBV5-1|TRBJ1-5
CASSLTTGGNQPQHF
TGCGCCAGCAGCTTAACAACAGGGGGAAATCAGCCCCAGCATTTT
>.|.|TRBV12-3/TRBV12-4|TRBJ1-1
CASSQGGSTEAFF
TGTGCCAGCAGTCAAGGGGGTAGCACTGAAGCTTTCTTT
>once|.|TRBV6-5|TRBJ1-2
CASSYTGDNGYTF
TGTGCCAGCAGTTATACCGGGGATAATGGCTACACCTTC
>.|TRBD1|TRBV4-3|TRBJ2-1
CASSGQGAYNEQFF
TGCGCCAGCAGCGGACAGGGGGCCTACAATGAGCAGTTCTTC
>.|TRBD1|TRBV5-1|TRBJ1-2
CASSSDRQGKVAF
TGCGCCAGCAGCAGCGATCGACAGGGGAAAGTCGCCTTC
>.|TRBD2|TRBV7-8|TRBJ2-1
CASSLAPLTSGSGEQFF
TGTGCCAGCAGCTTAGCGCCTCTGACTAGCGGGAGCGGTGAGCAGTTCTTC
>.|.|TRBV24-1|TRBJ2-3
CATSGTGPTDTQYF
TGTGCCACCAGTGGCACAGGCCCCACAGATACGCAGTATTTT
>once|.|TRBV12-5|TRBJ1-4
CASGLGTVPRNEKLFF
TGTGCTAGTGGTTTGGGTACAGTCCCAAGGAATGAAAAACTGTTTTTT
>few|.|TRBV7-3|TRBJ1-5
CASRRISDNNQPQHF
TGTGCCAGCAGACGAATCTCGGACAACAATCAGCCCCAGCATTTT
>.|.|TRBV29-1|TRBJ2-7
CSVDAPVGATYEQYF
TGCAGCGTTGACGCCCCAGTAGGAGCAACCTACGAGCAGTACTTC
>.|.|TRBV6-1|TRBJ1-5
CASSESTGRFQPQHF
TGTGCCAGCAGTGAATCGACAGGTCGTTTTCAGCCCCAGCATTTT
>once|.|TRBV19|TRBJ1-3
CASNKLTGNTIYF
TGTGCCAGCAATAAGCTAACCGGAAACACCATATATTTT
>.|.|TRBV19|TRBJ2-2
CASTYNTGELFF
TGTGCCAGTACTTATAACACCGGGGAGCTGTTTTTT
>.|TRBD1|TRBV5-1|TRBJ1-1
CASSSNPDRASDTEAFF
TGCGCCAGCAGCTCCAACCCCGACAGGGCTTCGGACACTGAAGCTTTCTTT
>.|TRBD2|TRBV6-4|TRBJ2-3
CASSALAESTDTQYF
TGTGCCAGCAGTGCGCTAGCGGAGAGCACAGATACGCAGTATTTT
>.|.|TRBV11-3|TRBJ2-7
CASSLGAELNYEQYF
TGTGCCAGCAGCTTAGGGGCAGAGCTGAACTACGAGCAGTACTTC
>few|.|TRBV2|TRBJ2-7
CASKWQVTYEQYF
TGTGCCAGCAAGTGGCAGGTGACCTACGAGCAGTACTTC